The clone carrying this TCR beta chain was counted at least ten times. Its target is unknown. The entry originates in a study of T cells in Graves' hyperthyroidism and ophthalmopathy. The study, taken as a whole, reports: The model forecast ophthalmopathy, anticipating it by a median approximately 7 months before onset. A model of 13 V-J features distinguished ophthalmopathy from stable hyperthyroidism. Blood also carried most thyroid clonotypes expanded above 0.001.

Amplification of TCR beta CDR3 regions used RNA as the template. HTBI primers were employed in a first-round RT-PCR of the TCR CDR3. TCRdb called the multiplex PCR reads again in MiXCR, with one record for every CDR3 protein. The sample records 500,000 to 600,000 distinct CDR3 sequences, 15% to 20% being singletons. This CDR3 comprises 13 residues. Germline V gene lookup returns CDR1 SGHAT and CDR2 FQNNGV. The V end lost 1 base, the J end lost 6 bases, and 8 bases lay between the germline ends. The sequenced material came from blood. The sequence derives from a man aged 35 to 55 with Graves' ophthalmopathy. The gene calls are TRBV11-2 and TRBJ2-3; no firm D call. As DNA, the CDR3 is TGTGCCAGCAGCTTAGTATTAGCTGATACGCAGTATTTT. Protein sequence: CASSLVLADTQYF.